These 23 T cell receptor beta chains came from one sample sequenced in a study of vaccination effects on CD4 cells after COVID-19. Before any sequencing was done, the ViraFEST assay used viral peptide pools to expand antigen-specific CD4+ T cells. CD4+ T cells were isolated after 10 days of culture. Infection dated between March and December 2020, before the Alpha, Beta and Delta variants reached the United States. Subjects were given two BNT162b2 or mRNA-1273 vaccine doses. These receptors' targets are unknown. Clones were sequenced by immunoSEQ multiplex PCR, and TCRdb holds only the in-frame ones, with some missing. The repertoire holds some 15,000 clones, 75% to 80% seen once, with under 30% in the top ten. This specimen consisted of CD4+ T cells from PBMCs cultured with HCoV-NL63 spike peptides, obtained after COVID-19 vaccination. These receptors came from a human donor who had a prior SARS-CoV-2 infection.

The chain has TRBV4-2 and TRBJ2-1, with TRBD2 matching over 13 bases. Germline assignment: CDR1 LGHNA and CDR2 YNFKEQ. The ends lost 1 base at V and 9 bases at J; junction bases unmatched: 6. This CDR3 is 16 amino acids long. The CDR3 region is CASSQATSGGASEQFF. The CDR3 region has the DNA TGTGCCAGCAGCCAAGCAACTAGCGGGGGGGCTTCTGAGCAGTTCTTC.

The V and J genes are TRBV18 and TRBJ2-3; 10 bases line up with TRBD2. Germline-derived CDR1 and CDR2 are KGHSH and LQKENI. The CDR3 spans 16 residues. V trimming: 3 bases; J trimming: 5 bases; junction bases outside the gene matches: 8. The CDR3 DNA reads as TGTGCCAGCTCACCGGCCAGCGGGGGGGCTCAAGATACGCAGTATTTT. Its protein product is CASSPASGGAQDTQYF.

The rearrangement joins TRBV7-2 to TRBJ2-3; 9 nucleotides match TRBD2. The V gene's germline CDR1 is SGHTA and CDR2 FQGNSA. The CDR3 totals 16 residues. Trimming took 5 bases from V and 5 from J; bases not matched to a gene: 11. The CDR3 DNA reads TGTGCCAGCAGCCCCAGGACCGTAGCGGGAGTAGATACGCAGTATTTT. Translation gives CASSPRTVAGVDTQYF. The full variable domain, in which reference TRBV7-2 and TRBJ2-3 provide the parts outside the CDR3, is GAGVSQSPSNKVTEKGKDVELRCDPISGHTALYWYRQSLGQGLEFLIYFQGNSAPDKSGLPSDRFSAERTGGSVSTLTIQRTQQEDSAVYLCASSPRTVAGVDTQYFGPGTRLTVL.

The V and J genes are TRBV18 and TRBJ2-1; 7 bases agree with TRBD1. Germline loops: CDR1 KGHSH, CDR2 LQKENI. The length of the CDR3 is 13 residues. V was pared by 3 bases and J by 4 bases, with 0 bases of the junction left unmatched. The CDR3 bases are TGTGCCAGCTCACCGGGACAGTACAATGAGCAGTTCTTC. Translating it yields CASSPGQYNEQFF.

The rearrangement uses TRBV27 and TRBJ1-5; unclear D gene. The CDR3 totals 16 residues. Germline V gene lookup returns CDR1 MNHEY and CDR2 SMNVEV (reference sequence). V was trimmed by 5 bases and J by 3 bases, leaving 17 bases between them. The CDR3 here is CASSPLGKVLNQPQHF. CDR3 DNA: TGTGCCAGCAGTCCCCTGGGCAAGGTACTCAATCAGCCCCAGCATTTT.

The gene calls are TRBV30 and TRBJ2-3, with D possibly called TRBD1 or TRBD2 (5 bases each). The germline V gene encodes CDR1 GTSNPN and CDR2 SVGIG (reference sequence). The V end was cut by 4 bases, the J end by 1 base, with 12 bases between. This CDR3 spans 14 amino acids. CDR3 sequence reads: CAWNPGRGTDTQYF. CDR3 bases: TGTGCCTGGAATCCGGGACGCGGCACAGATACGCAGTATTTT. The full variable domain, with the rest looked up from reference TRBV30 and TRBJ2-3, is SQTIHQWPATLVQPVGSPLSLECTVEGTSNPNLYWYRQAAGRGLQLLFYSVGIGQISSEVPQNLSASRPQDRQFILSSKKLLLSDSGFYLCAWNPGRGTDTQYFGPGTRLTVL.

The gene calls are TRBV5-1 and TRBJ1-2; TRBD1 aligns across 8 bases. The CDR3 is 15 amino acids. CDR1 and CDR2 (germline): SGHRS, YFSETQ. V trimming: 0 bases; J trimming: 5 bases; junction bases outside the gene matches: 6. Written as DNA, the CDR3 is TGCGCCAGCAGCTTGGCCGGGACAGGTCCTTATGGCTACACCTTC. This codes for CASSLAGTGPYGYTF.

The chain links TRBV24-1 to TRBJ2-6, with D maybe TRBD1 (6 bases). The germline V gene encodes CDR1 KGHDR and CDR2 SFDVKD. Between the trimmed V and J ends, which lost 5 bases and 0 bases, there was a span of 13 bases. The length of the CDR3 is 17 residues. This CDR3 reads CATSGGPRDSGANVLTF. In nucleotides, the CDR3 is TGTGCCACCAGTGGGGGGCCCCGCGACTCTGGGGCCAACGTCCTGACTTTC.

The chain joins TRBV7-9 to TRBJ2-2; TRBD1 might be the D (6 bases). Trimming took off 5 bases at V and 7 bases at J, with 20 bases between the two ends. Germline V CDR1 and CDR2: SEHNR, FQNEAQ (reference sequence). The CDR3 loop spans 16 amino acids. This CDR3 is CASSGRWDMTYGELFF. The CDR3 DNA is TGTGCCAGCAGCGGGCGATGGGACATGACATACGGGGAGCTGTTTTTT.

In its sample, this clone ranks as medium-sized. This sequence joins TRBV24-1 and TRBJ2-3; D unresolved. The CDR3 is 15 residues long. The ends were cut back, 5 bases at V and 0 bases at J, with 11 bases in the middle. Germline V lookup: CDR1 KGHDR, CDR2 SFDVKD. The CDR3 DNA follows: TGTGCCACCAGTGGCGCGAGAGCAAGCACAGATACGCAGTATTTT. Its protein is CATSGARASTDTQYF.

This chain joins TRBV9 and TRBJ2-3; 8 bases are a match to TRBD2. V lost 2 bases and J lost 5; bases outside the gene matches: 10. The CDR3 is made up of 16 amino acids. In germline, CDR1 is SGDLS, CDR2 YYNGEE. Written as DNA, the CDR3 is TGTGCCAGCAGCGTGGCGGGGGGCAGCCTTGAAGATACGCAGTATTTT. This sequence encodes CASSVAGGSLEDTQYF.

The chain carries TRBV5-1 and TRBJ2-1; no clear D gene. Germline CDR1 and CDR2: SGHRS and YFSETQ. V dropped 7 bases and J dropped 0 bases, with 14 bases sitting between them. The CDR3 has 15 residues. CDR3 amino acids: CASGSADNSYNEQFF. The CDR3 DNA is TGCGCCAGCGGCTCTGCGGATAACTCCTACAATGAGCAGTTCTTC. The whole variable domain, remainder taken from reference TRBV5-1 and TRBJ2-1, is KAGVTQTPRYLIKTRGQQVTLSCSPISGHRSVSWYQQTPGQGLQFLFEYFSETQRNKGNFPGRFSGRQFSNSRSEMNVSTLELGDSALYLCASGSADNSYNEQFFGPGTRLTVL.

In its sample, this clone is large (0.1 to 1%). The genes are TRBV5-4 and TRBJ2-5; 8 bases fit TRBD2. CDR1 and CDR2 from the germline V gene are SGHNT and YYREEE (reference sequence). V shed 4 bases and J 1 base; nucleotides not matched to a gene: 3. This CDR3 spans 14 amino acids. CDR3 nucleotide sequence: TGTGCCAGCAGCCGGGGGGGGCCCCAAGAGACCCAGTACTTC. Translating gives CASSRGGPQETQYF.

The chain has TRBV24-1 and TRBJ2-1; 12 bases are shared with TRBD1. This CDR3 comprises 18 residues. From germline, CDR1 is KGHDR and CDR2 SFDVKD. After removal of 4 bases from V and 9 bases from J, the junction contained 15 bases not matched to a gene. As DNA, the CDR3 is TGTGCCACCAGTGAACCAAGCCCGGGACAGGGGGCGTGGGGTGAGCAGTTCTTC. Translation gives CATSEPSPGQGAWGEQFF.

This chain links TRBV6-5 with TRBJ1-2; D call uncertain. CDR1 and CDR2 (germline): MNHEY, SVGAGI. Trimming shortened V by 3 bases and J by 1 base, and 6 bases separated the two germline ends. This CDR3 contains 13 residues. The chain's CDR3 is CASSYGVNYGYTF. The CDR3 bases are TGTGCCAGCAGTTATGGGGTTAACTATGGCTACACCTTC.

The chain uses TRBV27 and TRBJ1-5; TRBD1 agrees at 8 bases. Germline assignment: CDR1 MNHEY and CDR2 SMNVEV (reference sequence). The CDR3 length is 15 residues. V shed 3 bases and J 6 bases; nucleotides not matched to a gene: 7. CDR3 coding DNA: TGTGCCAGCAGTTTCAGGCAGGGGGCGGGTCAGCCCCAGCATTTT. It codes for CASSFRQGAGQPQHF.

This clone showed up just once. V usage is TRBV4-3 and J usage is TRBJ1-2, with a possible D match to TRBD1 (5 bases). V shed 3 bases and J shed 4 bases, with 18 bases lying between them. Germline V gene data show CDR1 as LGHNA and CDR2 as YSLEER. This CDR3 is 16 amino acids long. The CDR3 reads CASSQDTGPTLYGYTF. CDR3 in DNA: TGCGCCAGCAGCCAGGACACCGGGCCAACCCTCTATGGCTACACCTTC.

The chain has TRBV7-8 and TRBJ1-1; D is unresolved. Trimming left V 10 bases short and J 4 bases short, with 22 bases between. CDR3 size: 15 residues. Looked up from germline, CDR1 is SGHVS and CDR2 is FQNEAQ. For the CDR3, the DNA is TGTGCCACTACAGTCCGGGGTGCCATGGGCACTGAAGCTTTCTTT. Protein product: CATTVRGAMGTEAFF.

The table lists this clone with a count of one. The CDR3 loop reads CASSGSTEQETQYF. CDR3 nucleotide sequence: TGCGCCAGCAGCGGATCGACGGAACAAGAGACCCAGTACTTC. V gene TRBV5-1 combines with J gene TRBJ2-5; D gene uncertain. Germline loops: CDR1 SGHRS, CDR2 YFSETQ. CDR3 length: 14 residues. V was shortened by 4 bases and J by 2 bases, with 12 bases between the two germline ends.

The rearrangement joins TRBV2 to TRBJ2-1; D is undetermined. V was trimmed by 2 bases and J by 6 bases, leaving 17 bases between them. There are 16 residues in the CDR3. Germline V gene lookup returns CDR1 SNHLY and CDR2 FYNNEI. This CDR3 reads CASSESPSTIFNEQFF. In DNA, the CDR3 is TGTGCCAGCAGTGAAAGTCCGTCTACTATTTTCAATGAGCAGTTCTTC.

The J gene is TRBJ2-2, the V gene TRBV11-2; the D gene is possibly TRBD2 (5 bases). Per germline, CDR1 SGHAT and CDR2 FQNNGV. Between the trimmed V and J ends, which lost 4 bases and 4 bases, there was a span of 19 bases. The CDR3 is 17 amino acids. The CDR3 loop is CASSSLHGRAGTGELFF. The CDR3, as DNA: TGTGCCAGCAGCTCGTTACACGGAAGGGCGGGCACCGGGGAGCTGTTTTTT.

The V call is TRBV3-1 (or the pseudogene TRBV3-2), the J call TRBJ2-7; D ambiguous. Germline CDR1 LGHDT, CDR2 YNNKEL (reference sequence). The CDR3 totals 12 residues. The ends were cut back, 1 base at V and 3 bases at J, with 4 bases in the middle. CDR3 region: CASSQAVYEQYF. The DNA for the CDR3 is TGTGCCAGCAGCCAAGCGGTCTACGAGCAGTACTTC.

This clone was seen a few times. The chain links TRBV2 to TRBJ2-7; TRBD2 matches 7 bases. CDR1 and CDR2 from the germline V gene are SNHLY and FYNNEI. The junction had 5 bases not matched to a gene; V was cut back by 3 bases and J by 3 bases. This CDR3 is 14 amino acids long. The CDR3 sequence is CASSEGGSVYEQYF. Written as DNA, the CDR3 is TGTGCCAGCAGTGAGGGGGGGTCTGTCTACGAGCAGTACTTC. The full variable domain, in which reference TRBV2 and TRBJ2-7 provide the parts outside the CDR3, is EPEVTQTPSHQVTQMGQEVILRCVPISNHLYFYWYRQILGQKVEFLVSFYNNEISEKSEIFDDQFSVERPDGSNFTLKIRSTKLEDSAMYFCASSEGGSVYEQYFGPGTRLTVT.